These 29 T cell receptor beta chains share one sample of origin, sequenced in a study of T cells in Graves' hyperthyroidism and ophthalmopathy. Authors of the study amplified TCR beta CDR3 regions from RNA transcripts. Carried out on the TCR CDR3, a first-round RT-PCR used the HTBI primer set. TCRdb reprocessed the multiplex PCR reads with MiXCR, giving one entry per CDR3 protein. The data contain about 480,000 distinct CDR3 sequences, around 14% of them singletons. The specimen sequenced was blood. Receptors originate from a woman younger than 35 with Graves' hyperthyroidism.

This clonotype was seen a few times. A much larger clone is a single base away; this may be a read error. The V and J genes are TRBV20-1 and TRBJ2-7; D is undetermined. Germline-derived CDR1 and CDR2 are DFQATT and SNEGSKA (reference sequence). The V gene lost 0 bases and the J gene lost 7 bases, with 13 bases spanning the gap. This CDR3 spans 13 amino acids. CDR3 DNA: TGCAGTGCTAGAGATAGGGCTAGTTTAGAGCAGTACTTC. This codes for CSARDRASLEQYF.

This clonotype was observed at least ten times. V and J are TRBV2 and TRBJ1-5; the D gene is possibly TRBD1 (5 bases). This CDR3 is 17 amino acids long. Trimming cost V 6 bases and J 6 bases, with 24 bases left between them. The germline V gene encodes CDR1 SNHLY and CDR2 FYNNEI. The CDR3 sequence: CASSFRDSRAGGQPQHF. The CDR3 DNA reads TGTGCCAGCAGCTTCCGGGACTCCCGAGCTGGGGGTCAGCCCCAGCATTTT.

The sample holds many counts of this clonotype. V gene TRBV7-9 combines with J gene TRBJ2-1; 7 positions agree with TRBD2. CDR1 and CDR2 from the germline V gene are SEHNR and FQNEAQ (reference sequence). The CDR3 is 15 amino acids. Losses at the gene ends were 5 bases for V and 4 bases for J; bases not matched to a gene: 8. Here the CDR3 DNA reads TGTGCCAGCAGCCCAGGCGGGACTATATACAATGAGCAGTTCTTC. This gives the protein CASSPGGTIYNEQFF.

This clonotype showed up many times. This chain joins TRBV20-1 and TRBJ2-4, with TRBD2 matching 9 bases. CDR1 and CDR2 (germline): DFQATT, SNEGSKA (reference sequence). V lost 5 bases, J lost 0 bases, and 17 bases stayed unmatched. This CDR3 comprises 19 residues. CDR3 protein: CSAPWSGRWLDLAKNIQYF. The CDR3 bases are TGCAGTGCTCCGTGGAGCGGGAGGTGGCTAGATCTAGCCAAAAACATTCAGTACTTC.

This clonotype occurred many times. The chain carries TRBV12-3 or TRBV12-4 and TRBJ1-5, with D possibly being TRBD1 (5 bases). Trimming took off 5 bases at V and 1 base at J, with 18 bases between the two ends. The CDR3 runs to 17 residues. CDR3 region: CASSLPALGVSNQPQHF. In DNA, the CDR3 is TGTGCCAGCAGTCTACCAGCTTTAGGGGTGAGCAATCAGCCCCAGCATTTT.

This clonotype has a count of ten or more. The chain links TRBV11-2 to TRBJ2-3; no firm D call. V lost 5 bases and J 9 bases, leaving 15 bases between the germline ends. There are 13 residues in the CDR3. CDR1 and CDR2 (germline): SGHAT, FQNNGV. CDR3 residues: CASSAQVGRTQYF. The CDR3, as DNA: TGTGCCAGCAGCGCCCAGGTTGGTCGGACGCAGTATTTT. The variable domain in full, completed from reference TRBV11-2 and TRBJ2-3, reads EAGVAQSPRYKIIEKRQSVAFWCNPISGHATLYWYQQILGQGPKLLIQFQNNGVVDDSQLPKDRFSAERLKGVDSTLKIQPAKLEDSAVYLCASSAQVGRTQYFGPGTRLTVL.

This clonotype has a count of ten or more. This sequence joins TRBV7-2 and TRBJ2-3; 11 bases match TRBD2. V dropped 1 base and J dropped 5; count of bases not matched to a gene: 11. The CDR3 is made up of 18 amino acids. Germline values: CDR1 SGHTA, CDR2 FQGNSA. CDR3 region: CASSLVSGGLAGGDTQYF. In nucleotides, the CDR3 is TGTGCCAGCAGCTTAGTGTCCGGGGGTCTAGCGGGGGGAGATACGCAGTATTTT.

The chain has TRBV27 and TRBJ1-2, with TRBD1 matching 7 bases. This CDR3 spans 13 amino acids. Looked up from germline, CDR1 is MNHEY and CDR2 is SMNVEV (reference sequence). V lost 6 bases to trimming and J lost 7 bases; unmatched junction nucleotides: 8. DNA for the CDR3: TGTGCCAGCAGGTTCGACAGGGATCGTGGCTACACCTTC. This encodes CASRFDRDRGYTF.

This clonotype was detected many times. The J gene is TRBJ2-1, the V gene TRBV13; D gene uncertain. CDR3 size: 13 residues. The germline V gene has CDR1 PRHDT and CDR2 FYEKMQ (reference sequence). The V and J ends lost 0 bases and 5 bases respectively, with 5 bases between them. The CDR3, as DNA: TGTGCCAGCAGCTTAGGTGTCGACAATGAGCAGTTCTTC. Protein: CASSLGVDNEQFF. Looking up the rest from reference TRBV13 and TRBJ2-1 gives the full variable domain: AAGVIQSPRHLIKEKRETATLKCYPIPRHDTVYWYQQGPGQDPQFLISFYEKMQSDKGSIPDRFSAQQFSDYHSELNMSSLELGDSALYFCASSLGVDNEQFFGPGTRLTVL.

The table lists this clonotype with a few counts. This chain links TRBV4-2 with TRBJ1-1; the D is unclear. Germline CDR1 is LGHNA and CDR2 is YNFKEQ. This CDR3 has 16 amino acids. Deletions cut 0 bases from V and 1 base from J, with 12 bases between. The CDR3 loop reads CASSQDRRAGNTEAFF. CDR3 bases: TGTGCCAGCAGCCAAGATCGGCGGGCAGGGAACACTGAAGCTTTCTTT.

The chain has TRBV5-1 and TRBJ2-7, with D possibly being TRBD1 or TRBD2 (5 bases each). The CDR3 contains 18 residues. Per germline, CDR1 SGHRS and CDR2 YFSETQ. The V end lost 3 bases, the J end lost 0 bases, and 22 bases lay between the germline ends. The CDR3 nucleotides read TGCGCCAGCAGCTACCGTGAGGGGCGGTCCGCGATCTCCTACGAGCAGTACTTC. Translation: CASSYREGRSAISYEQYF. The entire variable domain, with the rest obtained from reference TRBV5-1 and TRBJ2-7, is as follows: KAGVTQTPRYLIKTRGQQVTLSCSPISGHRSVSWYQQTPGQGLQFLFEYFSETQRNKGNFPGRFSGRQFSNSRSEMNVSTLELGDSALYLCASSYREGRSAISYEQYFGPGTRLTVT.

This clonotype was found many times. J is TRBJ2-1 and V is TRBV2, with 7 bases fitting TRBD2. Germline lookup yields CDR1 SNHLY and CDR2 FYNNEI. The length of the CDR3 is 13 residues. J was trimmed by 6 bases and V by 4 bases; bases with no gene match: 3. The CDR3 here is CASSGWTSNEQFF. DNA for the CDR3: TGTGCCAGCAGTGGGTGGACTAGCAATGAGCAGTTCTTC.

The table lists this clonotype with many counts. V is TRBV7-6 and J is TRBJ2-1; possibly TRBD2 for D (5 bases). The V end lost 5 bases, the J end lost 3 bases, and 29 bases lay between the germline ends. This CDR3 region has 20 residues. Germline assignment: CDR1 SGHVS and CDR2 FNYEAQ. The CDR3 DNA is TGTGCCAGCAGCCCAGTGGTATCGGAAGAGGGTGGCTACCTCTACAATGAGCAGTTCTTC. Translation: CASSPVVSEEGGYLYNEQFF.

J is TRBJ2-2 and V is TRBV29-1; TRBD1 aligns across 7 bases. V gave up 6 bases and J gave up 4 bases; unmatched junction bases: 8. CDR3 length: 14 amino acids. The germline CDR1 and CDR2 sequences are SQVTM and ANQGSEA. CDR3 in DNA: TGCAGCGTGGTCGACAGGGCGGGCACCGGGGAGCTGTTTTTT. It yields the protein CSVVDRAGTGELFF.

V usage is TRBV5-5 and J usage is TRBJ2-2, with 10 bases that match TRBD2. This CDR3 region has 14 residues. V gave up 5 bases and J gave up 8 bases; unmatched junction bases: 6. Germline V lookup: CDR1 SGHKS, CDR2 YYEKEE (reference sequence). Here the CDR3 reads CASSFGLAAGELFF. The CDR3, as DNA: TGTGCCAGCAGTTTCGGACTAGCGGCGGGGGAGCTGTTTTTT.

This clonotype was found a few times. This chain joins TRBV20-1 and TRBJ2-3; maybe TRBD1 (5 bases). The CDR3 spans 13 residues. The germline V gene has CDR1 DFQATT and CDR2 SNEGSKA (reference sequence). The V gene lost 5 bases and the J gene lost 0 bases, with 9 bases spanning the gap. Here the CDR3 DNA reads TGCAGTGCTGGGGCCGGGAGCACAGATACGCAGTATTTT. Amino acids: CSAGAGSTDTQYF.

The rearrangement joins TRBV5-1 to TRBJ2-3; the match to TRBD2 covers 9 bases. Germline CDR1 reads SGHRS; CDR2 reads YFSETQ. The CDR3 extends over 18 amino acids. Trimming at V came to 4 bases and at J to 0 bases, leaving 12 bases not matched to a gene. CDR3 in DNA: TGCGCCAGCAGCGGGCGGGGGGGCAAAACGCCTAGCACAGATACGCAGTATTTT. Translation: CASSGRGGKTPSTDTQYF.

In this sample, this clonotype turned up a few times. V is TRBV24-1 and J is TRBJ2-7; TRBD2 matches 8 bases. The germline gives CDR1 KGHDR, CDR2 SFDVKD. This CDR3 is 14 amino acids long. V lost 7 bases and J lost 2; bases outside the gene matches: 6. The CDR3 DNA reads TGTGCCACCAGCGAGAGCGGGAGAGCCTACGAGCAGTACTTC. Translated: CATSESGRAYEQYF.

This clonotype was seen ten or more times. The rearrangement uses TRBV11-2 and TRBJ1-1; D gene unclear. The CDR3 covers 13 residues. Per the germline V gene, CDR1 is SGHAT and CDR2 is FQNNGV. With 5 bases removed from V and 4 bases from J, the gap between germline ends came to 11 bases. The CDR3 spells CASSPHPSTEAFF. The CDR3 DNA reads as TGTGCCAGCAGCCCGCACCCTTCCACTGAAGCTTTCTTT. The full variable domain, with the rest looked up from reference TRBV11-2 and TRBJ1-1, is EAGVAQSPRYKIIEKRQSVAFWCNPISGHATLYWYQQILGQGPKLLIQFQNNGVVDDSQLPKDRFSAERLKGVDSTLKIQPAKLEDSAVYLCASSPHPSTEAFFGQGTRLTVV.

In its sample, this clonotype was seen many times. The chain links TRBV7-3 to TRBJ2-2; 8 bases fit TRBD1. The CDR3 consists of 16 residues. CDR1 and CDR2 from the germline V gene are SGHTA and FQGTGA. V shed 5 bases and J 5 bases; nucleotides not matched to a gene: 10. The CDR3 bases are TGTGCCAGCAGCCCCCGGACAGGGCGTACGACCGGGGAGCTGTTTTTT. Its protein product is CASSPRTGRTTGELFF. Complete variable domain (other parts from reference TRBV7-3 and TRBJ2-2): GAGVSQTPSNKVTEKGKYVELRCDPISGHTALYWYRQSLGQGPEFLIYFQGTGAADDSGLPNDRFFAVRPEGSVSTLKIQRTERGDSAVYLCASSPRTGRTTGELFFGEGSRLTVL.

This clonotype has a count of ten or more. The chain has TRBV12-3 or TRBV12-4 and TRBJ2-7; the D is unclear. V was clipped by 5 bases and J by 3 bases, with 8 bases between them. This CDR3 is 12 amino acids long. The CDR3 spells CASSKTHYEQYF. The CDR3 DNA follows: TGTGCCAGCAGTAAGACTCACTACGAGCAGTACTTC.

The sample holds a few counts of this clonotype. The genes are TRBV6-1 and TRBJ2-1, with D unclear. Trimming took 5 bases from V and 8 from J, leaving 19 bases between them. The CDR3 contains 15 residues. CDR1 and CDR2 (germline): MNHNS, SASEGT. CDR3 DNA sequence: TGTGCCAGCAGTTCCGACCTACTCCTCGGCGATGAGCAGTTCTTC. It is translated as CASSSDLLLGDEQFF.

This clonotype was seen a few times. CDR3 amino acids: CASGRGTRAGNEQFF. CDR3 sequence (DNA): TGTGCCAGCGGCCGTGGGACTAGAGCTGGGAATGAGCAGTTCTTC. V and J are TRBV6-1 and TRBJ2-1; TRBD2 matches 8 bases. Germline V gene sequence: CDR1 MNHNS, CDR2 SASEGT. Unmatched junction bases numbered 13, after V lost 8 bases and J lost 7 bases. The CDR3 totals 15 residues.

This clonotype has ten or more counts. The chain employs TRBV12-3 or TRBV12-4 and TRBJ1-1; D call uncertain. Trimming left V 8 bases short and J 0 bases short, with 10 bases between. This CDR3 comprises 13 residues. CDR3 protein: CASGRNMNTEAFF. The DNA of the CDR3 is TGTGCCAGCGGCAGGAACATGAACACTGAAGCTTTCTTT.

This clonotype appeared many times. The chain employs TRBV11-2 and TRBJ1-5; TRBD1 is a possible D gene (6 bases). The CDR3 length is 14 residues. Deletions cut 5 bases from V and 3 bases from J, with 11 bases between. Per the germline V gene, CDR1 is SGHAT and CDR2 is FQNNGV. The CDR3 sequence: CASSTGTLNQPQHF. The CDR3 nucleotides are TGTGCCAGCAGCACCGGGACACTCAATCAGCCCCAGCATTTT.

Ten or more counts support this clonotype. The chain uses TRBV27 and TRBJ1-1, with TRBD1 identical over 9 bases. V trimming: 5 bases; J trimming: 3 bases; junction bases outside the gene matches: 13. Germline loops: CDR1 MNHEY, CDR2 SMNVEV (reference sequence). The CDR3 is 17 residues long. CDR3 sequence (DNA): TGTGCCAGCAGTCCAACAGGGGGCCCTATGGGCCACACTGAAGCTTTCTTT. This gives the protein CASSPTGGPMGHTEAFF.

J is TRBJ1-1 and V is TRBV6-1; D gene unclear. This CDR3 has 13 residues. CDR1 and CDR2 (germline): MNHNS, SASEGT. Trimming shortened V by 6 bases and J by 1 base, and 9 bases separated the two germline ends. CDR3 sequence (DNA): TGTGCCAGCAGGAAATACAGGAACACTGAAGCTTTCTTT. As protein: CASRKYRNTEAFF.

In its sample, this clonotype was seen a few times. CDR3 region: CASSDSFSGRADTDTQYF. The DNA of the CDR3 is TGTGCCAGCAGTGATAGTTTTAGCGGGAGGGCCGACACAGATACGCAGTATTTT. The chain is built from TRBV6-1 and TRBJ2-3; 11 nucleotides line up with TRBD2. In germline, CDR1 is MNHNS, CDR2 SASEGT. This CDR3 has 18 residues. J lost 2 bases, V lost 3 bases, and 10 bases had no gene match.

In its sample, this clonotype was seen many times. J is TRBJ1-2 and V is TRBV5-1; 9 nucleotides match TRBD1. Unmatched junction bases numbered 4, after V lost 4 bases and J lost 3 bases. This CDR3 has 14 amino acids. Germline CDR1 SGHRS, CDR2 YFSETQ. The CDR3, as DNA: TGCGCCAGCAGCCAATGGACAGGGGACTATGGCTACACCTTC. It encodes CASSQWTGDYGYTF.